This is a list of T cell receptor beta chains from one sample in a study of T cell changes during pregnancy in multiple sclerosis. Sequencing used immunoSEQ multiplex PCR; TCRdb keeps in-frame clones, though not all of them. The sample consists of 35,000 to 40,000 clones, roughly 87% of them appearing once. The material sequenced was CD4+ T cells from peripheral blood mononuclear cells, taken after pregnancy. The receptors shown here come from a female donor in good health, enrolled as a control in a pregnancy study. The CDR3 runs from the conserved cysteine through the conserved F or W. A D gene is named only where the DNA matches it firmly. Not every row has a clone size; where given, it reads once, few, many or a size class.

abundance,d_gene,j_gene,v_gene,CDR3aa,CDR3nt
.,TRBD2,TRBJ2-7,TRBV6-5,CASSWTSGSEDYEQYF,TGTGCCAGCAGTTGGACTAGCGGGAGTGAGGATTACGAGCAGTACTTC
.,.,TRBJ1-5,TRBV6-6,CASRRSLSSSNQPQHF,TGTGCCAGCAGGCGTAGCCTGAGTTCAAGCAATCAGCCCCAGCATTTT
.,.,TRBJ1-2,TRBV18,CASSPRQAPNYGYTF,TGTGCCAGCTCACCACGCCAGGCCCCCAACTATGGCTACACCTTC
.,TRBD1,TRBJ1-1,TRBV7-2,CASSLASTGGLTEAFF,TGTGCCAGCAGCTTAGCCTCGACAGGGGGCCTGACTGAAGCTTTCTTT
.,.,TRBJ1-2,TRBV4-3,CASSQVDQASYGYTF,TGCGCCAGCAGCCAAGTTGATCAGGCTTCCTATGGCTACACCTTC
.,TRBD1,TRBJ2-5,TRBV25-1,CASTDGTGGTQYF,TGTGCCAGCACCGACGGGACAGGGGGGACCCAGTACTTC
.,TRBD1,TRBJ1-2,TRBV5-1,CASSGTGGGIGYTF,TGCGCCAGCAGCGGGACAGGGGGCGGGATCGGCTACACCTTC
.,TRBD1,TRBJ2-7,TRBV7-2,CASSPRTGNYEQYF,TGTGCCAGCAGCCCCCGGACAGGGAACTACGAGCAGTACTTC
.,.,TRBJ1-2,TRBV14,CASSQVTYRGTNYGYTF,TGTGCCAGCAGCCAAGTCACGTACCGGGGAACTAACTATGGCTACACCTTC
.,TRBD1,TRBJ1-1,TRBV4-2,CASSQDRTGWIENTEAFF,TGTGCCAGCAGCCAAGATAGGACAGGGTGGATTGAGAACACTGAAGCTTTCTTT
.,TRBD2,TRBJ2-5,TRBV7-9,CASSFLQGLAGVKETQYF,TGTGCCAGCAGTTTTTTACAGGGACTAGCGGGGGTCAAAGAGACCCAGTACTTC
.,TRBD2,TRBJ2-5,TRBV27,CASISILAGGYQETQYF,TGTGCCAGCATCTCAATTTTAGCGGGGGGTTACCAAGAGACCCAGTACTTC
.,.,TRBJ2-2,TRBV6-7,CASSYSWTANTGELFF,TGTGCCAGCAGTTACTCGTGGACAGCGAACACCGGGGAGCTGTTTTTT
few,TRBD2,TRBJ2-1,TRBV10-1,CASSESSLAAYNEQFF,TGCGCCAGCAGTGAGAGTAGCCTAGCGGCCTACAATGAGCAGTTCTTC
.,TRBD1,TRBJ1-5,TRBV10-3,CAIGTALNQPQHF,TGTGCCATCGGGACAGCTCTTAATCAGCCCCAGCATTTT
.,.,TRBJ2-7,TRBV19,CASSIERAYEQYF,TGTGCCAGTAGTATAGAACGGGCCTACGAGCAGTACTTC
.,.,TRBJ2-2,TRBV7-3,CASSQQATNTGELFF,TGTGCCAGCAGCCAACAGGCGACCAACACCGGGGAGCTGTTTTTT
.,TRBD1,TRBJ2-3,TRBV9,CASSVAGTGSTDTQYF,TGTGCCAGCAGCGTAGCTGGGACAGGTAGCACAGATACGCAGTATTTT
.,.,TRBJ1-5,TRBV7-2,CASSLGGSWQPQHF,TGTGCCAGCAGCTTAGGGGGCTCTTGGCAGCCCCAGCATTTT
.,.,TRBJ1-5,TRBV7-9,CASSLVMEHISNQPQHF,TGTGCCAGCAGCTTAGTCATGGAGCATATTAGCAATCAGCCCCAGCATTTT
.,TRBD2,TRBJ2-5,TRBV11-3,CASNHGGVGETQYF,TGTGCCAGCAACCATGGGGGGGTCGGAGAGACCCAGTACTTC
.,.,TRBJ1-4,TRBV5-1,CASSLDGTNEKLFF,TGCGCCAGCAGCTTGGACGGGACTAATGAAAAACTGTTTTTT
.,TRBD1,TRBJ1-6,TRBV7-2,CASSLGDRGLSPLHF,TGTGCCAGCAGCTTAGGGGACAGGGGGCTTTCACCCCTCCACTTT
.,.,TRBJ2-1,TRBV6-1,CASSEWVGGRSSYNEQFF,TGTGCCAGCAGTGAATGGGTGGGGGGAAGGAGCTCCTACAATGAGCAGTTCTTC
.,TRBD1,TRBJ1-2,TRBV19,CASNPDRAYGYTF,TGTGCCAGTAACCCAGACAGGGCCTATGGCTACACCTTC
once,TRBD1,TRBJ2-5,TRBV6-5,CASRINRGRETQYF,TGTGCCAGCAGGATAAACAGGGGGCGGGAGACCCAGTACTTC
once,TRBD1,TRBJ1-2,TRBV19,CASKGAYDGYTF,TGTGCCAGCAAGGGGGCTTATGATGGCTACACCTTC
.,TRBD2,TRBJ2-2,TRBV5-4,CASSKVGRGDTGELFF,TGTGCCAGCAGCAAGGTGGGGAGGGGTGACACCGGGGAGCTGTTTTTT
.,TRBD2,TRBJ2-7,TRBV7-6,CASGGGGSSYEQYF,TGTGCCAGCGGCGGGGGGGGAAGCTCCTACGAGCAGTACTTC
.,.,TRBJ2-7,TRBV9,CASSADGGSYEQYF,TGTGCCAGCAGCGCAGACGGGGGTTCCTACGAGCAGTACTTC
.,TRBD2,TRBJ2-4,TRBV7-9,CASSLGGLAGVKNIQYF,TGTGCCAGCAGCTTAGGGGGACTAGCGGGGGTGAAAAACATTCAGTACTTC
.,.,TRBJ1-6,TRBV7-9,CASSLVRRGIYNSPLHF,TGTGCCAGCAGCTTAGTCCGACGGGGTATCTATAATTCACCCCTCCACTTT
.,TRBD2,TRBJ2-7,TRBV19,CASSTRLAGTYEQYF,TGTGCCAGTAGTACCCGACTAGCGGGAACCTACGAGCAGTACTTC
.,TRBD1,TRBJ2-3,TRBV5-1,CASSLQGSTSTDTQYF,TGCGCCAGCAGCTTACAGGGGTCGACTAGCACAGATACGCAGTATTTT
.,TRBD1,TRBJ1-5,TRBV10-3,CAISEPYRGRGINQPQHF,TGTGCCATCAGTGAGCCTTACAGGGGACGGGGGATCAATCAGCCCCAGCATTTT
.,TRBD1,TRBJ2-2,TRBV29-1,CSVDKGAHTGELFF,TGCAGCGTTGATAAGGGGGCACACACCGGGGAGCTGTTTTTT
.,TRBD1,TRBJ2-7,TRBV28,CATWTGLPYEQYF,TGTGCCACATGGACAGGACTCCCCTACGAGCAGTACTTC